The clone carrying this T cell receptor (beta chain) was seen more than once but under ten times. CDR1 and CDR2 (germline): MDHEN, SYDVKM. The length of the CDR3 is 16 residues. V shed 8 bases, J shed 5 bases, and the junction held 15 bases outside the gene matches. The data were produced by immunoSEQ multiplex PCR, yet TCRdb's version contains in-frame clones alone and is incomplete. The sample shows approximately 150,000 clones, around 87% of them seen only once. This record comes from a study of blood T cell repertoires in COVID-19. As for the study in general: Researchers got acute and convalescent COVID-19 samples from the United States, Italy and Spain.

The origin of this receptor is a woman in her 50s with active or convalescent COVID-19. The sequencing sample was made of peripheral blood. The chain links TRBV28 to TRBJ1-1, with TRBD1 identical over 9 bases. CDR3 loop: CASESHRGLRRTEAFF. CDR3 sequence (DNA): TGTGCCAGCGAGAGCCACAGGGGGCTGCGGAGAACTGAAGCTTTCTTT.